This T cell receptor beta chain came from a study of T-cell memory formation after mild COVID-19. Study summary: The two donors had largely donor-specific TCR clusters.

Concerning this clonotype itself: Its antigen is as yet unknown.

Study-level findings and limits: CD4+ contracting clones were found mainly in CM and EM, and CD8+ ones in EMRA.

TCRdb redid the calling of the 5' RACE reads with MiXCR, one entry per CDR3 protein. The sample shows a few hundred thousand distinct CDR3 sequences, roughly 21% of them seen only once. The germline gives CDR1 MDHEN, CDR2 SYDVKM. The CDR3 runs 15 residues. The V end was cut by 3 bases, the J end by 11 bases, with 20 bases between. The receptor was derived from a man younger than 30 who had mild COVID-19 (a few samples of this study predate the infection). Cell type and time point are not known. The sequenced sample consisted of PBMCs or a T cell subset sorted from them (not recorded which). J is TRBJ1-5 and V is TRBV28; D call uncertain. The CDR3 DNA follows: TGTGCCAGCAGTTTGGGGAGCAACCCTCTACGTGCCCAGCATTTT. Residues: CASSLGSNPLRAQHF. The full variable domain, in which reference TRBV28 and TRBJ1-5 provide the parts outside the CDR3, is DVKVTQSSRYLVKRTGEKVFLECVQDMDHENMFWYRQDPGLGLRLIYFSYDVKMKEKGDIPEGYSVSREKKERFSLILESASTNQTSMYLCASSLGSNPLRAQHFGDGTRLSIL.